This T cell receptor beta chain was identified during a study of cytomegalovirus exposure and HLA in healthy donors. Study-level findings and limits: Information on immune exposure was restricted to one variable (CMV serostatus). Further analysis, carried out later, found HLA-associated TCR beta chains more clonally expanded than equally common other chains. The study flagged around 160 TCR beta chains as cytomegalovirus-associated.

The PCR had 60 Vbeta and 13 Jbeta primers. Some clones are missing from TCRdb's copy, which holds only in-frame ones; the method was immunoSEQ multiplex PCR. Of about 150,000 clones detected, around 75% appear once; the ten largest clones hold approximately 7.7%. Per the germline V gene, CDR1 is MNHNS and CDR2 is SASEGT. V dropped 6 bases and J dropped 3; count of bases not matched to a gene: 6. The CDR3 is 14 amino acids. About this clone itself: The antigen remains undetermined.

This clonotype was sampled from a man aged 30 to 39 in good health and CMV-seropositive. The rearrangement uses TRBV6-1 and TRBJ2-7, with 9 bases fitting TRBD1. Source material: PBMCs. CDR3: CASRSGTGSYEQYF. The CDR3 DNA reads as TGTGCCAGCAGGTCCGGGACAGGGAGCTACGAGCAGTACTTC.